The subject of this entry is one T cell receptor (beta chain). What it recognizes is unknown. TCRdb itself ran the 5' RACE reads through MiXCR, one entry per CDR3 protein. This table holds around 370,000 distinct CDR3 sequences, around a fifth found once. Per the germline V gene, CDR1 is DFQATT and CDR2 is SNEGSKA (reference sequence). V was clipped by 2 bases and J by 5 bases, with 15 bases between them. The CDR3 has 14 amino acids. This sample stems from a study of T-cell memory formation after mild COVID-19. Across the whole study: In these data, TCR clusters were largely donor specific. Study-wide results and caveats: The study detected some responding clones in pre-infection memory, suggesting cross-reactive memory joined. Of the contracting clones, CD4+ ones lay mainly in CM and EM, and CD8+ ones in EMRA. Clones that shrank (day 15 to 85) were balanced CD4/CD8, whereas later expanders leaned CD4+.

The TCR comes from an adult woman who had mild COVID-19 (a few samples of this study predate the infection). Cell type and time point are not known. The sample taken for sequencing was PBMCs or a T cell subset sorted from them (not recorded which). This sequence joins TRBV20-1 and TRBJ2-5; D uncertain. CDR3 nucleotides: TGCAGTGCTAGAAAGGGCGACGTGATCGAGACCCAGTACTTC. This sequence encodes CSARKGDVIETQYF.